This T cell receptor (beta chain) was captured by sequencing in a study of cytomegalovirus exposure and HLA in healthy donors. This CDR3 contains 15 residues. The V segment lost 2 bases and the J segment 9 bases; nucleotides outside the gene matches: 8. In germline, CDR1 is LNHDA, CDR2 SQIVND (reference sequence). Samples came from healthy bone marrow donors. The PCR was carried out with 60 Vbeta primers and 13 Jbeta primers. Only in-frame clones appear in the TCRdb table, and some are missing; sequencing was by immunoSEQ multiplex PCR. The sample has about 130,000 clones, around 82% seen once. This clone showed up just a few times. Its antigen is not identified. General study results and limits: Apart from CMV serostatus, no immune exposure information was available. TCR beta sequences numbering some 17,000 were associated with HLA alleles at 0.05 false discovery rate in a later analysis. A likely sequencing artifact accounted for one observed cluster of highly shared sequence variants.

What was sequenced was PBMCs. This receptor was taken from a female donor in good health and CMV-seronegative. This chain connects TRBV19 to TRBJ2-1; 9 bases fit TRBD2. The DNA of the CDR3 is TGTGCCAGTAGTATAAGTCGACTAGCGGATGGTGAGCAGTTCTTC. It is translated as CASSISRLADGEQFF.